This TCR beta chain is drawn from a study of blood T cell repertoires in COVID-19. Whole-study context: T cells, B-cell-depleted T cells, or PBMCs supplied cDNA or gDNA.

Original processing notes: Reference gene primer amplification in the assay estimated nucleated cell counts. This table comes from immunoSEQ multiplex PCR, and its TCRdb copy is limited to in-frame clones, with some not included. V and J calls and clone size are copied from that table; D and trimming were computed from the DNA. The sample shows about 220,000 clones, around 84% of them seen only once. The CDR3 runs to 14 residues. Germline CDR1 is LGHNA and CDR2 is YNFKEQ. The germline V and J ends were trimmed by 0 bases and 10 bases, with 10 bases remaining between them. Sequencing was performed on peripheral blood. The source of this sequence is a human donor in a cohort sampled during active COVID-19. V usage is TRBV4-2 and J usage is TRBJ1-6; D gene ambiguous. CDR3 region: CASSQESLQSPLHF. The CDR3 bases are TGTGCCAGCAGCCAAGAATCCCTACAGTCACCCCTCCACTTT.